The subject of this entry is one TCR beta chain. Its antigen remains undetermined. No base-level quality is on record; no much larger clone is a single base apart. Peripheral blood CD8+ and CD4+ T cells from healthy donors, Susac syndrome patients and multiple sclerosis patients were profiled using high-throughput TCR beta sequencing. The Susac syndrome patients fulfilled recently defined diagnostic criteria for either definite or probable disease. Bulk CD8+ and CD4+ T cells were purified magnetically by negative isolation, whereas CD8+ TEMRA cells were enriched by FACS. Blood was drawn into EDTA tubes, processed within 24 hours, and PBMCs were isolated by density gradient centrifugation. PBMCs intended for TCR sequencing were cryopreserved in liquid nitrogen and thawed later in a water bath at 37 degrees C. The sorted or isolated CD4+, CD8+ and CD8+ TEMRA cells had a purity of 90% or higher. This entry belongs to a study of CD8 T cells in Susac syndrome (dated by TCRdb to the late 2010s). Background for the entire study: Among the Susac syndrome patients who were sequenced, clinically active disease was present in more than 5 and clinical remission was observed in about eight. At blood withdrawal, Susac syndrome patients were either therapy-naive, taking corticosteroids (in some cases with IVIg as well), or taking IVIg alone. Repertoire sequencing was used to test whether CD8+ T cell activation and differentiation in Susac syndrome was antigen driven. Paper-wide results and their limitations: The TCR sequencing and HLA analysis was acknowledged to have included a relatively small number of individuals. In patients with Susac syndrome, the CD4+ T cell repertoire showed no detectable clonal expansion.

RNA was extracted using the RNeasy kit, and about 0.45 to 1 microgram was reverse transcribed with random hexamers. The immunoSEQ multiplex PCR assay, covering 54 Vbeta and 13 Jbeta segments, was used to amplify TCR beta CDR3 regions. PCR amplification bias was corrected using a synthetic template baseline for primer optimization and computational correction. Turning to the authors' computational methods: Reads were annotated to V, D and J genes per IMGT and analyzed with immunoSEQ Analyzer, keeping only productive sequences. Clonality was computed as one minus Shannon entropy normalized by log2 of the number of productive unique sequences. For each patient and control, public and private clones were evaluated within the 100 most prevalent clones. A clone was defined as Susac-specific if it was absent from the healthy and MS cohorts, from over a thousand published viral clones and from other ImmuneACCESS disease sequences. Using fastp trimming at Q25 and MiXCR clonotype assembly, TCRdb reanalyzed the public sequencing data and kept in-frame beta chains. One record per CDR3 amino acid sequence lists the most common genes and DNA. The V and J calls and clone size are TCRdb's, not the authors'. A total of about 71,000 distinct CDR3 sequences appear in this sample, roughly 93% of them only once. Less than 0.16% of the sample is in the top ten clones.

Measured from the cysteine to the phenylalanine, the CDR3 is 14 residues long. Of the read, only the CDR3 DNA is kept; its 42 bases are in frame from base 1. The germline V gene specifies LGHNA as CDR1 and YSLEER as CDR2. Trimming takes 1 base from V and 1 base from J, and the germline ends sit 4 bases apart. This TCR was sampled from a human donor with Susac syndrome. The source material was CD4+ T cells from PBMCs. The V and J genes are TRBV4-3 and TRBJ1-4, with no confident D gene call. The CDR3 region reads CASSQGRTNEKLFF. The sequenced DNA: TGCGCCAGCAGCCAAGGAAGAACTAATGAAAAACTGTTTTTT.